This section outlines one T cell receptor beta chain sequence together with its context. In the original analysis: Amplification of reference gene primers was used by the study to estimate nucleated cell counts. Profiled with immunoSEQ multiplex PCR; TCRdb holds only in-frame clones, not every one. D and trimming were read from the DNA, whereas the V and J calls and clone size are those reported in that table. Here the sample spans 150,000 to 250,000 clones, roughly 94% being singletons. This sample was included in a study of blood T cell repertoires in COVID-19. On the study more broadly: The United States, Italy and Spain were the sources of the acute and convalescent COVID-19 samples. PBMCs, B-cell-depleted T cells, or T cells were the source of the cDNA or gDNA that made up the material.

J lost 0 bases, V lost 4 bases, and 3 bases had no gene match. The germline V gene has CDR1 SGHRS and CDR2 YFSETQ. The CDR3 is 15 amino acids. Seattle researchers signed up patients amid active infection and tracked them longitudinally. V is TRBV5-1 and J is TRBJ2-7; 11 bases match TRBD2. The TCR was taken from a man younger than 45 with COVID-19, enrolled during active disease. The sequenced sample consisted of peripheral blood. CDR3 sequence (DNA): TGCGCCAGCAGCCTGACTAGCGGGGACTCCTACGAGCAGTACTTC. Its translation: CASSLTSGDSYEQYF. Combining the CDR3 with reference TRBV5-1 and TRBJ2-7 gives the whole variable domain KAGVTQTPRYLIKTRGQQVTLSCSPISGHRSVSWYQQTPGQGLQFLFEYFSETQRNKGNFPGRFSGRQFSNSRSEMNVSTLELGDSALYLCASSLTSGDSYEQYFGPGTRLTVT.